This T cell receptor (beta chain) was found in a study of blood T cell repertoires in COVID-19. Study context: Acute and convalescent COVID-19 specimens originated in the United States, Italy and Spain. Sources were T cells, B-cell-depleted T cells, or PBMCs; the material itself was cDNA or gDNA.

Enrollment of patients from Seattle took place during active infection, with longitudinal follow-up. The CDR3 is made up of 15 amino acids. Per germline, CDR1 LNHDA and CDR2 SQIVND (reference sequence). After removal of 5 bases from V and 6 bases from J, the junction contained 5 bases not matched to a gene. The authors' processing: Reference gene primer amplification yielded estimated nucleated cell counts. TCRdb keeps only in-frame clones here, not all; method: immunoSEQ multiplex PCR. V and J calls plus clone size are reproduced from that table; the DNA served to infer D and trimming. This repertoire shows under 450,000 clones, 75% to 90% found once; its top ten account for 1.5% to 1.8%.

The receptor's source is a woman aged 40 to 49 with COVID-19, enrolled during active disease. V is TRBV19 and J is TRBJ2-7; 15 nucleotides match TRBD2. Sequencing used peripheral blood. CDR3: CASSSGLAGGSEQYF. The CDR3 DNA sequence: TGTGCCAGTAGTTCGGGACTAGCGGGAGGTTCCGAGCAGTACTTC.